The following is a TCR beta chain sequence with its context. Extracted RNA was reverse transcribed, and the resulting cDNA served as sequencing template. The data were produced by immunoSEQ multiplex PCR, yet TCRdb's version contains in-frame clones alone and is incomplete. The table shows about 220,000 clones, with about 50% occurring only once. The record originates from a study of CD8+ T cells in alopecia areata. Treatment denoted: oral pan-JAK inhibitor, 5-10 mg twice daily. CDR1 and CDR2 (germline): SGHDT, YYEEEE. V lost 3 bases, J lost 4 bases, and 5 bases stayed unmatched. The CDR3 runs 14 residues.

The chain couples TRBV5-6 to TRBJ1-1; 8 nucleotides agree with TRBD1. This sample comprised CD4+ T cells sorted from blood, obtained at week 4, from a patient treated with tofacitinib. This clonotype was sampled from a human donor with alopecia areata. CDR3 sequence (DNA): TGTGCCAGCAGCTGGGACAGGACCATCACTGAAGCTTTCTTT. As protein: CASSWDRTITEAFF.